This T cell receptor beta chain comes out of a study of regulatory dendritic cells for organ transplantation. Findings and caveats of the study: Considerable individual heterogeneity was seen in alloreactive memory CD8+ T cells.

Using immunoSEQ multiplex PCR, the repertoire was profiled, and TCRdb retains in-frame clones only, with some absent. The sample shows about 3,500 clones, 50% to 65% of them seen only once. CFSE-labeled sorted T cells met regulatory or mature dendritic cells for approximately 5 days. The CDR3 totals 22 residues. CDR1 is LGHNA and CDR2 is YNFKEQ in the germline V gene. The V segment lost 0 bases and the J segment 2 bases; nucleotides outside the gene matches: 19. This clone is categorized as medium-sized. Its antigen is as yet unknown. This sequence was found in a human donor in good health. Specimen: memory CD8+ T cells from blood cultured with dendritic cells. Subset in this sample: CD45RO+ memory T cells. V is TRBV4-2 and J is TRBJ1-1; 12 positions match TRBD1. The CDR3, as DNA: TGTGCCAGCAGCCAAGAGTCAGGGGACAGGGGGCAGTCAACGGCCGGTAACACTGAAGCTTTCTTT. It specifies CASSQESGDRGQSTAGNTEAFF.